Each of the 10 T cell receptor beta chains below was sequenced from the same sample in a study of blood T cells in healthy people across ages. PCR was performed a second time for about 7 to 12 cycles using a sample-barcoded 5' primer and a J-beta primer mix. One entry per CDR3 protein, called by TCRdb with MiXCR from the 5' RACE reads. The sample records more than 700,000 distinct CDR3 sequences, around 45% being singletons. Specimen: blood. All receptors come from a man older than 75 in good health.

The chain joins TRBV20-1 to TRBJ2-7; the D is unclear. The germline CDR1 and CDR2 sequences are DFQATT and SNEGSKA (reference sequence). With 3 bases removed from V and 3 bases from J, the gap between germline ends came to 12 bases. This CDR3 contains 13 residues. The chain's CDR3 is CSARPEPRYEQYF. The CDR3, as DNA: TGCAGTGCTAGGCCCGAACCGCGCTACGAGCAGTACTTC.

Turning to this clonotype: Just one base apart from a much larger clone, this may be a read error. This chain uses TRBV2 with TRBJ2-7, with no clear D. TRBJ2-5 matches the DNA end more closely, so the J call is doubtful. The CDR3 contains 14 residues. Germline CDR1 is SNHLY and CDR2 is FYNNEI. CDR3 bases: TGTGCCAGCAGTGACGACCCGCTGGGAGAGACCCAGTACTTC. This codes for CASSDDPLGETQYF.

This clonotype was counted a few times. The CDR3, as DNA: TGTGCCACCAGCAGGGGCGATGGGACAGGGGTTGGCGAGCAGTACTTC. The encoded protein is CATSRGDGTGVGEQYF. This chain joins TRBV15 and TRBJ2-5; 10 positions match TRBD1. The DNA end lines up better with TRBJ2-7; the J call may be wrong. The germline CDR1 and CDR2 sequences are LNHNV and YYDKDF (reference sequence). The CDR3 consists of 16 residues.

This clonotype has only a few counts. The V call is TRBV6-1, the J call TRBJ2-7, with TRBD1 matching over 8 bases. The CDR3 has 18 amino acids. Germline V gene sequence: CDR1 MNHNS, CDR2 SASEGT. J lost 2 bases, V lost 4 bases, and 16 bases had no gene match. The DNA for the CDR3 is TGTGCCAGCAGTGGAGAGGAAATCCAGGGGGCGCGGGCCTACGAGCAGTACTTC. This codes for CASSGEEIQGARAYEQYF.

This clonotype has just a few counts. This chain connects TRBV7-2 to TRBJ2-5; D perhaps matches TRBD2 (5 bases). In germline, CDR1 is SGHTA, CDR2 FQGNSA. CDR3 length: 13 amino acids. The V end lost 5 bases, the J end lost 3 bases, and 10 bases lay between the germline ends. CDR3 nucleotides: TGTGCCAGCAGCCCGGGGTACGAAGAGACCCAGTACTTC. Its protein product is CASSPGYEETQYF. Complete variable domain (other parts from reference TRBV7-2 and TRBJ2-5): GAGVSQSPSNKVTEKGKDVELRCDPISGHTALYWYRQSLGQGLEFLIYFQGNSAPDKSGLPSDRFSAERTGGSVSTLTIQRTQQEDSAVYLCASSPGYEETQYFGPGTRLLVL.

The J gene is TRBJ2-5, the V gene TRBV29-1; TRBD2 matches at 8 bases. Germline V gives CDR1 SQVTM, CDR2 ANQGSEA. Trimming removed 3 bases from V and 4 bases from J; junction bases left unmatched: 1. The CDR3 runs to 12 residues. CDR3 region: CSVEAGGETQYF. The CDR3 nucleotides read TGCAGCGTTGAGGCGGGGGGAGAGACCCAGTACTTC. The complete variable domain, with remaining parts taken from reference TRBV29-1 and TRBJ2-5, reads SAVISQKPSRDICQRGTSLTIQCQVDSQVTMMFWYRQQPGQSLTLIATANQGSEATYESGFVIDKFPISRPNLTFSTLTVSNMSPEDSSIYLCSVEAGGETQYFGPGTRLLVL.

The chain is built from TRBV20-1 and TRBJ2-7, with a possible D match to TRBD1 (5 bases). Trimming stripped 1 base from V and 6 bases from J, with 19 bases between. The CDR3 is 15 residues long. Germline V gives CDR1 DFQATT, CDR2 SNEGSKA (reference sequence). The CDR3 DNA reads as TGCAGTGCTAGAGTCCTCCAGTCAGGGTTAGGCGAGCAGTACTTC. It codes for CSARVLQSGLGEQYF.

In its sample, this clonotype was seen many times. J is TRBJ2-7 and V is TRBV5-1, with D uncertain. The CDR3 extends over 14 amino acids. Looked up from germline, CDR1 is SGHRS and CDR2 is YFSETQ. V was pared by 3 bases and J by 5 bases, with 15 bases between. CDR3 DNA sequence: TGCGCCAGCAGCTGGACGGCTAAAACGAACGAGCAGTACTTC. This encodes CASSWTAKTNEQYF.

On this clonotype: This may be a read error: a much more frequent sequence differs by one nucleotide. The chain joins TRBV27 to TRBJ2-2; the D is unclear. The CDR3 runs to 16 residues. Germline assignment: CDR1 MNHEY and CDR2 SMNVEV (reference sequence). The CDR3 nucleotides are TGTGCCGGCAGTTTAGACATAGCCACGACCACCGGGGAGCTGTTTTTT. Its protein is CAGSLDIATTTGELFF.

The chain couples TRBV9 to TRBJ2-7; 7 positions agree with TRBD2. V lost 2 bases and J lost 7; bases outside the gene matches: 12. Germline V gene data show CDR1 as SGDLS and CDR2 as YYNGEE. This CDR3 contains 15 residues. CDR3 in amino acids: CASSVSGTTYNEQYF. The DNA for the CDR3 is TGTGCCAGCAGCGTGAGCGGGACCACCTACAATGAGCAGTACTTC.